Here is one T cell receptor (beta chain) with its context. The junction and the germline gene differ at one end; a read error may be behind it. The sample is drawn from a study of blood T cell repertoires in COVID-19. The length of the CDR3 is 15 residues. Germline assignment: CDR1 LGHDT and CDR2 YNNKEL (reference sequence). Clones were read by immunoSEQ multiplex PCR, and TCRdb kept only the in-frame ones, dropping some. Seen here are some 14,000 clones, around nine tenths observed once, and the top ten hold approximately 2.5%. Sequenced sample: peripheral blood. This clonotype was sampled from a human donor in a cohort sampled during active COVID-19. This chain connects TRBV3-1 (or the pseudogene TRBV3-2) to TRBJ2-1; a possible D gene is TRBD2 (5 bases). The DNA for the CDR3 is TGTGCCAGCAGCCAGGGGAGCATCCTCTACGATGAGCAGTTCTTC. It codes for CASSQGSILYDEQFF.